The sequence of this T cell receptor (beta chain) was determined in a study of T-cell reconstitution after alpha-beta-depleted transplantation in children. Ten or more counts support this clonotype. The TCRbeta library was prepared with unique molecular identifiers. TCRdb independently ran MiXCR on the PCR reads; one entry per CDR3 protein. The sample comprises fewer than 550,000 distinct CDR3 sequences, 11% of which are singletons, and roughly 5.5% rests with the top ten. This CDR3 spans 14 amino acids. Germline V lookup: CDR1 GTSNPN, CDR2 SVGIG (reference sequence). Unmatched junction bases numbered 8, after V lost 3 bases and J lost 6 bases.

The TCR sequence derives from a human donor who donated a stem cell graft to a child with acute myeloid leukemia. The source was PBMCs from the stem cell graft donor, collected from the stem cell graft. V and J are TRBV30 and TRBJ2-1; 7 nucleotides agree with TRBD1. Here the CDR3 reads CAWRTRTGFNEQFF. The DNA for the CDR3 is TGTGCCTGGAGAACCCGGACAGGATTCAATGAGCAGTTCTTC. Based on the CDR3 plus reference TRBV30 and TRBJ2-1, the full variable domain is SQTIHQWPATLVQPVGSPLSLECTVEGTSNPNLYWYRQAAGRGLQLLFYSVGIGQISSEVPQNLSASRPQDRQFILSSKKLLLSDSGFYLCAWRTRTGFNEQFFGPGTRLTVL.